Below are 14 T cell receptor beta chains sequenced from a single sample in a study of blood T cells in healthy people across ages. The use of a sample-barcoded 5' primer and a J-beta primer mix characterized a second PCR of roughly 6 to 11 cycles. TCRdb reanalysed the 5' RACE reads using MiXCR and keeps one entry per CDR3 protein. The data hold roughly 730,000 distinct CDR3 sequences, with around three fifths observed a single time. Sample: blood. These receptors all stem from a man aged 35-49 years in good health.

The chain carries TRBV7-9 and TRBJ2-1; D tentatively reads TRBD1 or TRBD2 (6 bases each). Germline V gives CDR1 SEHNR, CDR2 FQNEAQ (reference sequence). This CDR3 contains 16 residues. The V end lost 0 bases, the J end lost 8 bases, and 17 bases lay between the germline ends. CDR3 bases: TGTGCCAGCAGCTTAGCAAGACAGGCTCGGAGGGATGAGCAGTTCTTC. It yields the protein CASSLARQARRDEQFF.

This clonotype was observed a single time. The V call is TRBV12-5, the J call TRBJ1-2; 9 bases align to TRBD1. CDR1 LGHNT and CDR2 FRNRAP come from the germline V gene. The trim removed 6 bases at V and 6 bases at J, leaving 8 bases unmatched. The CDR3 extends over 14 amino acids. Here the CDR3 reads CASGPGQGHDGYTF. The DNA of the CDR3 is TGTGCTAGTGGCCCGGGACAGGGCCACGATGGCTACACCTTC.

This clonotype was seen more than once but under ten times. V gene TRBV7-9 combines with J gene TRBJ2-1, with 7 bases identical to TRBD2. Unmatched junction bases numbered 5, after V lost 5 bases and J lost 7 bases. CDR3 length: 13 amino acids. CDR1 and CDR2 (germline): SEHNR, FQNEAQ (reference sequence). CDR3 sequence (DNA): TGTGCCAGCAGCGTAGTGCGGGGGAATGAGCAGTTCTTC. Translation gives CASSVVRGNEQFF. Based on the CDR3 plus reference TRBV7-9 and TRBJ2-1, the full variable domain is DTGVSQNPRHKITKRGQNVTFRCDPISEHNRLYWYRQTLGQGPEFLTYFQNEAQLEKSRLLSDRFSAERPKGSFSTLEIQRTEQGDSAMYLCASSVVRGNEQFFGPGTRLTVL.

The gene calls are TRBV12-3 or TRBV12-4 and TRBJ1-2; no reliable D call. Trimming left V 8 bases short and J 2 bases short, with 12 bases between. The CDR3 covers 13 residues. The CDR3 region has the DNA TGTGCCAGCCGGCGGTCCAGGAACTATGGCTACACCTTC. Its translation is CASRRSRNYGYTF.

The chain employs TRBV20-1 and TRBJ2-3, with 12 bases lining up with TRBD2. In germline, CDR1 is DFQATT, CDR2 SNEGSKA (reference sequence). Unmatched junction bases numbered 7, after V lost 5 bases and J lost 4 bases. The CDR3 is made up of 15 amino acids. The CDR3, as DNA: TGCAGTGCTCCGCTGACTAGCGGGGGCGCAGATACGCAGTATTTT. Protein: CSAPLTSGGADTQYF.

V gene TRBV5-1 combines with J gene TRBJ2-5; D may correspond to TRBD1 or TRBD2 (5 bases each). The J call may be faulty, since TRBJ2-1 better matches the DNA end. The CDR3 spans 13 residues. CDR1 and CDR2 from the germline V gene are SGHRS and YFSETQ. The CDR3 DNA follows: TGCGCCAGCAGCTTGGGGGGCACGGGGTTCCAGTTCTTC. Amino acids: CASSLGGTGFQFF.

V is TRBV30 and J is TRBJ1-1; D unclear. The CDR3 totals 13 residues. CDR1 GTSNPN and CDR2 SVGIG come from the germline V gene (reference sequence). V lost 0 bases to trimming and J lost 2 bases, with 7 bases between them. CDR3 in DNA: TGTGCCTGGAGTGTGACAACCAACACTGAAGCTTTCTTT. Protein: CAWSVTTNTEAFF.

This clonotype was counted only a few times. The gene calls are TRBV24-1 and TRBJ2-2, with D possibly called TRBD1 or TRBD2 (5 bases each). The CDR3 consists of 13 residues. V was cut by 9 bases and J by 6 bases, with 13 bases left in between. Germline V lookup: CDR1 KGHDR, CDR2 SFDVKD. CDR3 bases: TGTGCCACCCGAGGGACCGACTCCGGGGAGCTGTTTTTT. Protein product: CATRGTDSGELFF.

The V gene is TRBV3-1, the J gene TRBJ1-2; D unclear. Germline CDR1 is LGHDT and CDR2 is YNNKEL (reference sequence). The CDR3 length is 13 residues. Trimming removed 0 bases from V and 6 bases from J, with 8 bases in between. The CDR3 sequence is CASSQDAGHGYTF. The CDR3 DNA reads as TGTGCCAGCAGCCAAGATGCAGGCCATGGCTACACCTTC.

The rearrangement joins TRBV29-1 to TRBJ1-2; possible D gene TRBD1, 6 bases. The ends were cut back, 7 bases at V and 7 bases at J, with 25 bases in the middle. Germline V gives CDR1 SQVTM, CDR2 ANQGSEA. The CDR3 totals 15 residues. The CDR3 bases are TGCAGCGCCAGACTTCCCGGAGGGGGGTGGGTTGGCTACACCTTC. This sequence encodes CSARLPGGGWVGYTF.

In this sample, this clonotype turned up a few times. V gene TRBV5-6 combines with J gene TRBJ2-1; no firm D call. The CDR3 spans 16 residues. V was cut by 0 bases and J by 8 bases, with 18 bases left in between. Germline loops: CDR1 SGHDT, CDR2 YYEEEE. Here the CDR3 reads CASSLVGIRFGDEQFF. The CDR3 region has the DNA TGTGCCAGCAGCTTGGTGGGGATAAGGTTTGGCGATGAGCAGTTCTTC.

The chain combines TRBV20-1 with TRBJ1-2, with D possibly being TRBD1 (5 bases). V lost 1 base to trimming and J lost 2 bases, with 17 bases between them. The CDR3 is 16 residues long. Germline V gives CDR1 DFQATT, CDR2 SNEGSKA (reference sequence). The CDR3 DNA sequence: TGCAGTGCTAGAGCTCCCCTGACAGCGATAAACTATGGCTACACCTTC. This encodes CSARAPLTAINYGYTF.

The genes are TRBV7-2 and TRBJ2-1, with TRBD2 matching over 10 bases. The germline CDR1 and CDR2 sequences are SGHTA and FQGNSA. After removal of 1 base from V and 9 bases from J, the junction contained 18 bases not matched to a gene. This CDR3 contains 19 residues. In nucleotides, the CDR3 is TGTGCCAGCAGCTTAGGTCGGGCGAGCGGGGGGGCCCAAGTGAGTGAGCAGTTCTTC. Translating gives CASSLGRASGGAQVSEQFF.

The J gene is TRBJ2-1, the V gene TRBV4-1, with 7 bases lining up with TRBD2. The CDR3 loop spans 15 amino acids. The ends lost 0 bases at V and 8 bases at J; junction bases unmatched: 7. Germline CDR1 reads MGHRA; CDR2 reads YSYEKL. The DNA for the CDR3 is TGCGCCAGCAGCCAAGACAGGACTAGTGACTATGAGCAGTTCTTC. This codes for CASSQDRTSDYEQFF.